Listed below are T cell receptor beta chains from one sample, sequenced in a study of T-cell memory formation after mild COVID-19. TCRdb reanalysed the 5' RACE reads using MiXCR and keeps one entry per CDR3 protein. Of roughly 180,000 distinct CDR3 sequences detected, roughly 12% appear once; the ten largest clones hold approximately 3.8%. The specimen was PBMCs or a T cell subset sorted from them (not recorded which). These receptors came from a man between 18 and 29 years old who had mild COVID-19 (a few samples of this study predate the infection). Cell type and time point are not known. Each CDR3 is given with its conserved first and last residue. D genes are given only for firm matches. Part of the rows lack a size; the others show once, few, many or a class for expanded clones.

j_call	clone_size	d_call	v_call	cdr3_length	cdr3_nt	cdr3_aa
TRBJ2-2	many	-	TRBV12-3/TRBV12-4	14	TGTGCCAGCAGAAAACTTGGCCTGTCGGGGGAGCTGTTTTTT	CASRKLGLSGELFF
TRBJ1-1	few	-	TRBV6-1	13	TGTGCCAGCATGAGCCGCGGGTCGACTGAAGCTTTCTTT	CASMSRGSTEAFF
TRBJ2-5	many	-	TRBV20-1	10	TGCAGTGCGGGGGGAGAGACCCAGTACTTC	CSAGGETQYF
TRBJ2-3	few	-	TRBV27	15	TGTGCCAGCAGTATACGACTAAGCGAGGCAGATACGCAGTATTTT	CASSIRLSEADTQYF
TRBJ2-3	few	TRBD2	TRBV20-1	15	TGCAGTGCCGGACTAGCGGGGGGTAGCACAGATACGCAGTATTTT	CSAGLAGGSTDTQYF
TRBJ1-4	-	TRBD1	TRBV6-1	18	TGTGCCAGCAGTCCCCTTCCTCCGGGACAGGATTTGGGTGAAAAACTGTTTTTT	CASSPLPPGQDLGEKLFF
TRBJ2-6	many	-	TRBV7-3	15	TGTGCCAGCAGCTTAGTCAGCTCTGGGGCCAACGTCCTGACTTTC	CASSLVSSGANVLTF
TRBJ2-1	many	TRBD2	TRBV20-1	15	TGCAGTGTCAGGACTAGCCCGAGCTCCTACAATGAGCAGTTCTTC	CSVRTSPSSYNEQFF
TRBJ2-3	many	-	TRBV12-3/TRBV12-4	14	TGTGCCAGTTTCAGAGGATTGAGCACAGATACGCAGTATTTT	CASFRGLSTDTQYF
TRBJ1-2	-	-	TRBV20-1	13	TGCAGCGCCCCCGGGCGCTGGTCGAATGGCTACACCTTC	CSAPGRWSNGYTF
TRBJ2-5	-	-	TRBV15	15	TGTGCCACCAGCAGAGGTCTGGGCGGGTTAGAGACCCAGTACTTC	CATSRGLGGLETQYF
TRBJ2-3	few	TRBD2	TRBV6-6	23	TGTGCCAGCAGACCAGACAGGCAGTGGCTAGCGGGGGGCAACATTACTAGCACAGATACGCAGTATTTT	CASRPDRQWLAGGNITSTDTQYF
TRBJ1-1	few	-	TRBV18	16	TGTGCCAGCTCACCAATGGAGGGGGGGATGAACACTGAAGCTTTCTTT	CASSPMEGGMNTEAFF
TRBJ2-7	-	-	TRBV6-1	16	TGTGCCAGCAGTGGAACAGCGACGGGACTCATCTACGAGCAGTACTTC	CASSGTATGLIYEQYF
TRBJ1-6	-	TRBD1	TRBV18	15	TGTGCCAGCTCGCCACAGGGGTCCTATAATTCACCCCTCCACTTT	CASSPQGSYNSPLHF
TRBJ2-7	few	TRBD2	TRBV12-3/TRBV12-4	12	TGTGCCAGCAGTTTACAGGGAGGGGTGCAGTACTTC	CASSLQGGVQYF
TRBJ1-4	once	-	TRBV6-6	15	TGTGCCAGCAACCGCCAGGGAAGTTCCAATGAAAAACTGTTTTTT	CASNRQGSSNEKLFF
TRBJ1-2	-	-	TRBV5-1	15	TGCGCCAGCAGCTTGGTGGCCAAGGGGTTGTCGGGCTACACCTTC	CASSLVAKGLSGYTF
TRBJ2-7	-	-	TRBV11-2	13	TGTGCCAGCAGCTGGGGAAACCCCTACGAGCAGTACTTC	CASSWGNPYEQYF
TRBJ1-2	many	-	TRBV5-1	15	TGCGCCAGCAGCATCCAGGGACAAGCTAACTATGGCTACACCTTC	CASSIQGQANYGYTF
TRBJ1-1	-	TRBD1	TRBV5-1	14	TGCGCCAGCAGCTCCGACAGGGTGGGGACTGAAGCTTTCTTT	CASSSDRVGTEAFF
TRBJ1-4	-	-	TRBV6-2/TRBV6-3	15	TGTGCCAGCAGCAATCCAGGGTCGGATGATGAAAAACTGTTTTTT	CASSNPGSDDEKLFF
TRBJ1-4	-	TRBD1	TRBV7-9	16	TGTGCCAGCAGCCCTACCGGAGACAGGGGTAATGAAAAACTGTTTTTT	CASSPTGDRGNEKLFF
TRBJ1-1	-	TRBD1	TRBV7-9	15	TGTGCCAGCAGCCTGGACAGGGCGAGCCGCACTGAAGCTTTCTTT	CASSLDRASRTEAFF
TRBJ2-7	few	-	TRBV30	14	TGTGCCTGGAGTAGGGCCGGGGTATCCTACGAGCAGTACTTC	CAWSRAGVSYEQYF
TRBJ2-6	-	-	TRBV5-1	17	TGCGCCAGCAGCCTGAGGTCCTCCAGCTCTGGGGCCAACGTCCTGACTTTC	CASSLRSSSSGANVLTF
TRBJ2-5	many	TRBD1	TRBV5-1	14	TGCGCCAGCAGCTTGTCGACAGGGGGCGAGACCCAGTACTTC	CASSLSTGGETQYF
TRBJ2-3	-	-	TRBV10-2	16	TGCGCCAGCAGTGGAAGGGGGACTACCTTAACAGATACGCAGTATTTT	CASSGRGTTLTDTQYF
TRBJ1-1	many	-	TRBV2	13	TGTGCCAGCAGTGTGGTAGAGAACACTGAAGCTTTCTTT	CASSVVENTEAFF
TRBJ1-2	few	-	TRBV10-3	14	TGTGCCATCCGACAGGACCCTTCTAACTATGGCTACACCTTC	CAIRQDPSNYGYTF
TRBJ2-7	many	TRBD2	TRBV6-2/TRBV6-3	14	TGTGCCAGCACCAGACTAGCGGGTGGCTACGAGCAGTACTTC	CASTRLAGGYEQYF
TRBJ2-5	few	TRBD1	TRBV24-1	11	TGTGCCACCAGTGACTTAGGACAGGACTACTTC	CATSDLGQDYF
TRBJ2-3	many	TRBD1	TRBV12-3/TRBV12-4	14	TGTGCCAGCAGCCCAGACCAAGCACAGGGGATACAGTATTTT	CASSPDQAQGIQYF
TRBJ2-3	many	TRBD2	TRBV28	17	TGTGCCAGCAGTTCCCCGGGACTAGCGAAAGAGATGGGTACGCAGTATTTT	CASSSPGLAKEMGTQYF
TRBJ1-2	few	TRBD1	TRBV6-5	13	TGTGCCAGCAGACAGGGGCCCAGCTATGGCTACACCTTC	CASRQGPSYGYTF
TRBJ1-5	-	TRBD1	TRBV19	14	TGTGCCAGTAGTGAACAGGGGGCTGGTCAGCCCCAGCATTTT	CASSEQGAGQPQHF
TRBJ1-6	few	TRBD1	TRBV6-5	15	TGTGCCAGCAGTTCCGGGACAGGGGTGAATTCACCCCTCCACTTT	CASSSGTGVNSPLHF
TRBJ2-7	many	-	TRBV4-1	15	TGCGCCAGCAGCCAAGATCCGGGCTACATATACGAGCAGTACTTC	CASSQDPGYIYEQYF
TRBJ2-7	few	TRBD1	TRBV20-1	14	TGCAGTGCTAGCATCGGGACAGGGGCCTACGAGCAGTACTTC	CSASIGTGAYEQYF
TRBJ1-6	few	-	TRBV4-3	14	TGCGCCAGCAGTTTACAGGGAGGTGGTTCACCCCTCCACTTT	CASSLQGGGSPLHF
TRBJ2-3	many	-	TRBV4-1	16	TGCGCCAGCAGCCAGGAAGCAGCCCCTAGCACAGATACGCAGTATTTT	CASSQEAAPSTDTQYF
TRBJ1-2	few	-	TRBV7-2	16	TGTGCCAGCAGCCTGCCAGGGCGACCGCGGCTTTATGGCTACACCTTC	CASSLPGRPRLYGYTF
TRBJ1-4	-	TRBD1	TRBV12-3/TRBV12-4	15	TGTGCCAGCATCCGGGGTGGGACAGTTGGTGAAAAACTGTTTTTT	CASIRGGTVGEKLFF
TRBJ1-2	many	-	TRBV2	15	TGTGCCAGCAGTCCTGGAGGGAAAGGGCGCTATGGCTACACCTTC	CASSPGGKGRYGYTF
TRBJ1-4	-	-	TRBV6-1	16	TGTGCCAGCAGTGAAATAGGACCGGGGTCCCGGGAAAAACTGTTTTTT	CASSEIGPGSREKLFF
TRBJ2-1	-	-	TRBV5-1	14	TGCGCCAGCAGACGGGGGACTGGCCACAATGAGCAGTTCTTC	CASRRGTGHNEQFF
TRBJ1-6	-	-	TRBV2	11	TGTGCCAGCAGCCGACAGTCACCCCTCCACTTT	CASSRQSPLHF
TRBJ2-3	few	-	TRBV7-9	15	TGTGCCAGCAGCCCCAGAACCACTAGCACAGATACGCAGTATTTT	CASSPRTTSTDTQYF
TRBJ2-7	few	-	TRBV12-3/TRBV12-4	12	TGTGCCAGCAGTACCCGGGGGTACGAGCAGTACTTC	CASSTRGYEQYF
TRBJ2-3	-	TRBD2	TRBV9	14	TGTGCCAGCAGAAGCGGGGGGGAAACAGATACGCAGTATTTT	CASRSGGETDTQYF
TRBJ2-5	many	TRBD2	TRBV27	14	TGTGCCAGCAGTCATCGGGTAGCGGGGGAGACCCAGTACTTC	CASSHRVAGETQYF